One T cell receptor beta chain is described in this entry. Some clones are missing from TCRdb's copy, which holds only in-frame ones; the method was immunoSEQ multiplex PCR. In the table there are roughly 150,000 clones, 90% of which are singletons. These data belong to a study of T cell responses to AZD1222 COVID-19 vaccine. This clonotype was sampled from an adult who received the AZD1222 COVID-19 vaccine. The specimen comprised peripheral blood, sampled 28 days after the second AZD1222 dose.

The DNA for the CDR3 is TGTGCCAGCTCACCATTTCTAACACCACAAGAGACCCAGTACTTC. It is translated as CASSPFLTPQETQYF. The gene calls are TRBV18 and TRBJ2-5; D gene ambiguous. Germline CDR1 and CDR2: KGHSH and LQKENI. The V and J ends lost 2 bases and 2 bases respectively, with 12 bases between them. The CDR3 runs 15 residues.